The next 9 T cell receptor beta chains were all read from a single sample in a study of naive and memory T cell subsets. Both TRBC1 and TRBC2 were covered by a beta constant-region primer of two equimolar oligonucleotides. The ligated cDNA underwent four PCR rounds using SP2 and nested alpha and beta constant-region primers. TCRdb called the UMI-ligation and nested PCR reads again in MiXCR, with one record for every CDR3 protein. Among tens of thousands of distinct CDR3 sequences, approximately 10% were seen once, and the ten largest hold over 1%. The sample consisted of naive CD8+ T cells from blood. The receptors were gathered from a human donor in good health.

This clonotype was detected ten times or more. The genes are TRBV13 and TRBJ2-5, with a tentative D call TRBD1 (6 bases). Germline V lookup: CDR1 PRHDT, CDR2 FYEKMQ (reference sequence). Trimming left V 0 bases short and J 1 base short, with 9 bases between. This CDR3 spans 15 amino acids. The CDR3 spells CASSLGTGGQETQYF. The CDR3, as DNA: TGTGCCAGCAGCTTAGGGACAGGAGGCCAAGAGACCCAGTACTTC.

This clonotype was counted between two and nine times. The CDR3 is CASSESQEFYEQYF. The CDR3 nucleotides read TGTGCCAGCAGTGAGTCGCAGGAATTCTACGAGCAGTACTTC. V gene TRBV2 combines with J gene TRBJ2-7; no clear D gene. Trimming removed 3 bases at V and 3 bases at J, with 12 bases between. CDR3 length: 14 residues. Germline lookup yields CDR1 SNHLY and CDR2 FYNNEI.

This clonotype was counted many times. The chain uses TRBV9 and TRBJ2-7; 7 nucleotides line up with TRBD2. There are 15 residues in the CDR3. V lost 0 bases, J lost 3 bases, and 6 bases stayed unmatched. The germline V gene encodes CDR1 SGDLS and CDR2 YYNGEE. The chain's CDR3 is CASSVASGGNYEQYF. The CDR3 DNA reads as TGTGCCAGCAGCGTAGCTAGCGGCGGAAACTACGAGCAGTACTTC.

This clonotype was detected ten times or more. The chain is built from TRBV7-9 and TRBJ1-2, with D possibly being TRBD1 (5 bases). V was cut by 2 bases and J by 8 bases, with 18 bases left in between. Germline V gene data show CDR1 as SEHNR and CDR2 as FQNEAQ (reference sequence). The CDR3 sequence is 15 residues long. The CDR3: CASSLLSGPHRGYTF. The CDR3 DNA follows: TGTGCCAGCAGCTTATTGTCGGGACCCCACCGAGGCTACACCTTC.

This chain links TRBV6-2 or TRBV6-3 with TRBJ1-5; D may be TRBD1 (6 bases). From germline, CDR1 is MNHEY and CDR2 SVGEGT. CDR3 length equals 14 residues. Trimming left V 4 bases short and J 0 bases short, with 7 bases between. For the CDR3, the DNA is TGTGCCAGCAGTTGGGACACTAGCAATCAGCCCCAGCATTTT. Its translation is CASSWDTSNQPQHF.

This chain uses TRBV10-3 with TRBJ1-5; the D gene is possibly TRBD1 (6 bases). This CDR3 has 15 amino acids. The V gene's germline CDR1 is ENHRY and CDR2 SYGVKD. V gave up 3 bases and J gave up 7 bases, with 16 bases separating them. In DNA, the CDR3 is TGTGCCATCAGTGATCAAGGGAGGGGGAACCAGCCCCAGCATTTT. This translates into CAISDQGRGNQPQHF.

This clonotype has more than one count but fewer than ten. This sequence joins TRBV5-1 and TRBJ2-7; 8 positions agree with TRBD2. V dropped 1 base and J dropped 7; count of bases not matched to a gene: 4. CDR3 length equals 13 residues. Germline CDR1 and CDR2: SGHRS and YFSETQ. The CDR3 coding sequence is TGCGCCAGCAGCTTGTCAGCGGGAGTAGAGCAGTACTTC. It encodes CASSLSAGVEQYF.

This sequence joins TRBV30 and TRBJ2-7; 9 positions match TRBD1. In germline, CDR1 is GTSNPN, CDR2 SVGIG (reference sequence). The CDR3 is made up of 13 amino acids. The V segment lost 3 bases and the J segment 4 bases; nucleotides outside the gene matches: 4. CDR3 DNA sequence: TGTGCCTGGAGCCCCGGGACAGGGTACGAGCAGTACTTC. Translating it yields CAWSPGTGYEQYF.

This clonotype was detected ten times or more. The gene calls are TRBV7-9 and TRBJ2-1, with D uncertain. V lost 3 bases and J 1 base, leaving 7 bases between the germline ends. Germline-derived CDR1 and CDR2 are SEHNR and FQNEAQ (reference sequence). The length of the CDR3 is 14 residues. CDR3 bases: TGTGCCAGCAGCTTTGCGGATTCCTACAATGAGCAGTTCTTC. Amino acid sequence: CASSFADSYNEQFF.